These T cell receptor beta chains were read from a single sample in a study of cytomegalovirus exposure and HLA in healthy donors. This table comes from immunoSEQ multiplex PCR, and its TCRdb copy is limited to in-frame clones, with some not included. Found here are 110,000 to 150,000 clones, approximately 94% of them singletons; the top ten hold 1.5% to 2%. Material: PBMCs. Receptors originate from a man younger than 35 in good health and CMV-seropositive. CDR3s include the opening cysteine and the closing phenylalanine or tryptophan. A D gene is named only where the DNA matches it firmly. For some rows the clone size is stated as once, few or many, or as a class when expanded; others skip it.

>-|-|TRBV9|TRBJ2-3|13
CASSVGARDTQYF
TGTGCCAGCAGCGTAGGTGCCAGAGATACGCAGTATTTT
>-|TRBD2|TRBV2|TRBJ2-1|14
CASSTSGTANEQFF
TGTGCCAGCAGTACTAGCGGGACGGCCAATGAGCAGTTCTTC
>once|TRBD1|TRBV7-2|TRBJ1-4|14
CASSFQGAGEKLFF
TGTGCCAGCAGCTTTCAGGGGGCAGGGGAAAAACTGTTTTTT
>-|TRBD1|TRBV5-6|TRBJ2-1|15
CASSDSGTAYNEQFF
TGTGCCAGCAGCGATTCCGGGACAGCCTATAATGAGCAGTTCTTC
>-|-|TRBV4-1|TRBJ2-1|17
CASSPIWQGLSYNEQFF
TGCGCCAGCAGCCCCATCTGGCAGGGGCTCTCCTACAATGAGCAGTTCTTC
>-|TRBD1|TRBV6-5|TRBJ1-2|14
CASSRDRGGSGYTF
TGTGCCAGCAGTAGAGACAGGGGGGGGTCTGGCTACACCTTC
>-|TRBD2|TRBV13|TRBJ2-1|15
CASSPGLAGANEQFF
TGTGCCAGCAGCCCGGGACTAGCGGGAGCGAATGAGCAGTTCTTC
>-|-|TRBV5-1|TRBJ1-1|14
CASSLSQGGTEAFF
TGCGCCAGCAGCTTGAGTCAGGGAGGGACTGAAGCTTTCTTT
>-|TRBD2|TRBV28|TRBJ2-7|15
CASRLLLAGAYEQYF
TGTGCCAGCAGGCTCCTGCTAGCGGGGGCCTACGAGCAGTACTTC
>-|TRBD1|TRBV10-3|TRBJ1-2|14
CAISAGTGKDGYTF
TGTGCCATCAGTGCCGGGACAGGGAAGGATGGCTACACCTTC
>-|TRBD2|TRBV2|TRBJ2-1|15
CASRRASGLNNEQFF
TGTGCCAGCAGGCGCGCTAGCGGGTTAAACAATGAGCAGTTCTTC
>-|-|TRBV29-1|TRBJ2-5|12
CSSRDYQETQYF
TGCAGCAGTCGGGACTACCAAGAGACCCAGTACTTC
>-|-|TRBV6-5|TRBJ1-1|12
CASSNGGARAFF
TGTGCCAGCAGTAATGGGGGGGCAAGGGCTTTCTTT
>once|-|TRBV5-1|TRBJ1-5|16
CASNEIQGSSNQPQHF
TGCGCCAGCAACGAAATACAGGGAAGCAGCAATCAGCCCCAGCATTTT
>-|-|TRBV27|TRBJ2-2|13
CASSGGNTGELFF
TGTGCCAGCAGTGGCGGGAACACCGGGGAGCTGTTTTTT
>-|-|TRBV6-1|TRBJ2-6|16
CASSEAAHSGANVLTF
TGTGCCAGCAGTGAAGCAGCCCACTCTGGGGCCAACGTCCTGACTTTC
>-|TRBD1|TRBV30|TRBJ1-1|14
CAWGRDRGNTEAFF
TGTGCCTGGGGGAGAGACAGGGGGAACACTGAAGCTTTCTTT
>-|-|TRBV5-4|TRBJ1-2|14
CASSTGPANYGYTF
TGTGCCAGCAGCACGGGTCCAGCTAACTATGGCTACACCTTC
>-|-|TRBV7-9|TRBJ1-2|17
CASSLVGVTEWKDGYTF
TGTGCCAGCAGCTTAGTCGGCGTGACAGAGTGGAAAGATGGCTACACCTTC
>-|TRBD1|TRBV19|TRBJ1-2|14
CASSPTPTYPGQAF
TGTGCCAGTAGTCCGACCCCCACTTACCCGGGACAGGCCTTC
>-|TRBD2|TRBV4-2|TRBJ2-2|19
CASSGRTSGRTSNTGELFF
TGTGCCAGCAGCGGAAGGACTAGCGGGAGGACCTCGAACACCGGGGAGCTGTTTTTT
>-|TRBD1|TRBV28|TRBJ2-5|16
CASSPRRGPLQETQYF
TGTGCCAGCAGTCCCCGTAGGGGGCCCCTCCAAGAGACCCAGTACTTC
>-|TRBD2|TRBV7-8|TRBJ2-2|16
CASSLILAGVGGELFF
TGTGCCAGCAGCTTAATCCTAGCGGGAGTTGGCGGGGAGCTGTTTTTT
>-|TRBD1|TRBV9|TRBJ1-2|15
CASSGPTGDFYGYTF
TGTGCCAGCAGCGGACCGACAGGGGATTTCTATGGCTACACCTTC
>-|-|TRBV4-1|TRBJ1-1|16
CASSQDRRQGNTEAFF
TGCGCCAGCAGCCAAGATCGCCGGCAGGGGAACACTGAAGCTTTCTTT
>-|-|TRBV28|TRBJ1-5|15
CASSSPPGGNQPQHF
TGTGCCAGCAGTTCCCCCCCGGGGGGCAATCAGCCCCAGCATTTT
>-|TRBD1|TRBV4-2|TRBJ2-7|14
CASSPRDSSYEQYF
TGTGCCAGCAGCCCCCGGGACAGCTCCTACGAGCAGTACTTC
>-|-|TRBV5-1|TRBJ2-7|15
CASSEGASKGYEQYF
TGCGCCAGCAGCGAAGGGGCCTCGAAGGGCTACGAGCAGTACTTC
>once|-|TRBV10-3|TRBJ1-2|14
CAISTGSQNYGYTF
TGTGCCATCAGTACAGGTTCCCAGAACTATGGCTACACCTTC
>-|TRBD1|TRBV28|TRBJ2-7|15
CASSEDGTGGSEQYF
TGTGCCAGCAGTGAGGACGGGACAGGTGGTAGTGAGCAGTACTTC
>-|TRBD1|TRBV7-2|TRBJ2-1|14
CASSLGQLPGEQFF
TGTGCCAGCAGCCTGGGACAGCTCCCCGGGGAGCAGTTCTTC
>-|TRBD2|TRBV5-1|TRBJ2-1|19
CASSLEFGSASGDYNEQFF
TGCGCCAGCAGCTTGGAGTTCGGTTCGGCTAGCGGAGATTACAATGAGCAGTTCTTC
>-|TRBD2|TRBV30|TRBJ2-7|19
CAWSNMPGLAGGGSYEQYF
TGTGCCTGGAGTAACATGCCGGGACTAGCGGGAGGAGGTTCCTACGAGCAGTACTTC
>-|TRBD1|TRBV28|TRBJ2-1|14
CASSFAQGGNEQFF
TGTGCCAGCAGTTTTGCACAGGGGGGAAATGAGCAGTTCTTC
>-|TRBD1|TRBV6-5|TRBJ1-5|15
CASRRGTGGNQPQHF
TGTGCCAGCAGGAGGGGGACAGGGGGCAATCAGCCCCAGCATTTT
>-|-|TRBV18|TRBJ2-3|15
CASSPDSVLTDTQYF
TGTGCCAGCTCACCCGACAGCGTACTCACAGATACGCAGTATTTT
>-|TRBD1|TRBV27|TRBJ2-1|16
CASSLMAGGPYNEQFF
TGTGCCAGCAGTTTAATGGCAGGGGGCCCCTACAATGAGCAGTTCTTC
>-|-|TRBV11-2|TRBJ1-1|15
CASSSLGGGRAEAFF
TGTGCCAGCAGCTCCCTGGGGGGAGGGCGGGCTGAAGCTTTCTTT
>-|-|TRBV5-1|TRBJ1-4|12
CASSFPSEKLFF
TGCGCCAGCAGCTTCCCCAGTGAAAAACTGTTTTTT
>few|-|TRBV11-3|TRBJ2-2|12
CASSSRPGELFF
TGTGCCAGCAGCTCTCGTCCCGGGGAGCTGTTTTTT
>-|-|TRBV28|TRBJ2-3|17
CASSSTILLGSTDTQYF
TGTGCCAGCAGTTCGACGATCTTACTAGGGAGCACAGATACGCAGTATTTT
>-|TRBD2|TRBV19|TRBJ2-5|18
CASSLGLAGGRLGETQYF
TGTGCCAGTAGTTTGGGACTAGCGGGAGGGCGACTGGGGGAGACCCAGTACTTC
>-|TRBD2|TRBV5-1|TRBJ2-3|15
CASSIGLVGTDTQYF
TGCGCCAGCAGCATAGGACTAGTGGGCACAGATACGCAGTATTTT
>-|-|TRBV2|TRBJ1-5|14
CASSEAGRNQPQHF
TGTGCCAGCAGTGAGGCAGGGAGGAATCAGCCCCAGCATTTT
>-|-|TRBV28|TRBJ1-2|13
CASTLGQNYGYTF
TGTGCCAGCACCTTAGGACAGAACTATGGCTACACCTTC
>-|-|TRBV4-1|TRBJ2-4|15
CASSQDADRQNIQYF
TGCGCCAGCAGCCAAGATGCCGACAGGCAGAACATTCAGTACTTC
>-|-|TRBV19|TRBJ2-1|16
CASSIGSISSYNEQFF
TGTGCCAGTAGTATTGGGAGCATTAGCTCCTACAATGAGCAGTTCTTC
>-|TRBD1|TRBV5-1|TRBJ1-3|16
CASSTGDRRTGNTIYF
TGCGCCAGCTCAACCGGGGACAGAAGAACGGGAAACACCATATATTTT
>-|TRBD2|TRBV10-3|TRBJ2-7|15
CAISGTLAGAYEQYF
TGTGCCATCAGTGGGACACTAGCGGGAGCCTACGAGCAGTACTTC
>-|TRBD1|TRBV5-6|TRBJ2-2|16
CASSLGGTGGTGELFF
TGTGCCAGCAGCTTGGGAGGGACAGGGGGCACCGGGGAGCTGTTTTTT
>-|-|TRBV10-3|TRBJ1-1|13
CAISESGGSEAFF
TGTGCCATCAGTGAGTCTGGTGGCTCTGAAGCTTTCTTT
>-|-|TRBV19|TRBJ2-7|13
CASSIQGWNEQYF
TGTGCCAGTAGTATTCAGGGTTGGAACGAGCAGTACTTC
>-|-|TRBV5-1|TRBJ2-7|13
CASSVDGAYEQYF
TGCGCCAGCAGCGTAGACGGAGCCTACGAGCAGTACTTC
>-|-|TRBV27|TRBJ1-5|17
CASSPEPWTALNQPQHF
TGTGCCAGCAGTCCCGAGCCATGGACAGCCCTCAATCAGCCCCAGCATTTT
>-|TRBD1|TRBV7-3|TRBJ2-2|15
CASSRDSSNTGELFF
TGTGCCAGCAGTCGGGACAGCTCGAACACCGGGGAGCTGTTTTTT
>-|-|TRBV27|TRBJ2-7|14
CASSGAGNGYEQYF
TGTGCCAGCAGTGGGGCGGGGAACGGTTACGAGCAGTACTTC
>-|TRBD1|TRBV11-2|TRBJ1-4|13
CASSPDRVAKLFF
TGTGCCAGCAGCCCGGACAGGGTGGCAAAACTGTTTTTT
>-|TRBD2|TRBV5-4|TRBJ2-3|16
CASSSELAGGEDTQYF
TGTGCCAGCAGCTCGGAACTAGCGGGAGGGGAAGATACGCAGTATTTT
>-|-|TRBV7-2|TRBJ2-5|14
CASSLRSRQETQYF
TGTGCCAGCAGCTTAAGGTCGCGGCAAGAGACCCAGTACTTC